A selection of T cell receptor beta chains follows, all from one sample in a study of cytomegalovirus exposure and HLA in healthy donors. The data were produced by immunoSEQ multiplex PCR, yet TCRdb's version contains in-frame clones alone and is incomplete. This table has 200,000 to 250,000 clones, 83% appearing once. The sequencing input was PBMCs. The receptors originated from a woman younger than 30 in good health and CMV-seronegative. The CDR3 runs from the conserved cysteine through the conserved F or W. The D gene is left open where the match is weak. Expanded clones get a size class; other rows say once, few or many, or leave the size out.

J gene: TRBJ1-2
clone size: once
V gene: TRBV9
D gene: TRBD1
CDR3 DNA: TGTGCCAGCAGCGTAGCAGGGAGGGGGACAGGGGATGGCTACACCTTC
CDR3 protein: CASSVAGRGTGDGYTF

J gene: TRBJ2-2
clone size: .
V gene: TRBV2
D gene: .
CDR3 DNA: TGTGCCTCAGCTAGGGTCGGGGTTGGGACCGGGGAGCTGTTTTTT
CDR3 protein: CASARVGVGTGELFF

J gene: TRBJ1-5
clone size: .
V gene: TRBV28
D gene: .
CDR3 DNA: TGTGCCAGCAGTTTATTTGGCTATAGCAATCAGCCCCAGCATTTT
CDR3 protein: CASSLFGYSNQPQHF

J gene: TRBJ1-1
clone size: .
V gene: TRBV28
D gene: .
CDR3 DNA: TGTGCCAGCAGTTTCTACACTTTGAACACTGAAGCTTTCTTT
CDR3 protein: CASSFYTLNTEAFF

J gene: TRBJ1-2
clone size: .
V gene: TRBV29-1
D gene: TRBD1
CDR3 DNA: TGCAGCGTTGGCACCTTCACAGGGGACGATAGGTATGGCTACACCTTC
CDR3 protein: CSVGTFTGDDRYGYTF

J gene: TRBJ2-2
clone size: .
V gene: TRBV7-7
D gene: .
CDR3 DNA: TGTGCCAGCAGCTTAGACTCGACGACCGCGGAGCTGTTTTTT
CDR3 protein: CASSLDSTTAELFF

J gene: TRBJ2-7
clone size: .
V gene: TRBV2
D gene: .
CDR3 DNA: TGTGCCAGCAGCCGGGACACCTCCTACGAGCAGTACTTC
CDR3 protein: CASSRDTSYEQYF

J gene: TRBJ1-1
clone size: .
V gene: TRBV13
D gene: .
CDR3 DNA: TGTGCCAGCAGCTTAGGACAGGTGGAAGCTTTCTTT
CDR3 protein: CASSLGQVEAFF

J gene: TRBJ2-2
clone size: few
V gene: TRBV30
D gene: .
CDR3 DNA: TGTGCCTGGAGACTGAACACCGGGGAGCTGTTTTTT
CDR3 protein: CAWRLNTGELFF

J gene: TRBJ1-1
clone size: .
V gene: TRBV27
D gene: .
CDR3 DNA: TGTGCCAGCAGTTTATTAGGCAGGAACACTGAAGCTTTCTTT
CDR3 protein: CASSLLGRNTEAFF

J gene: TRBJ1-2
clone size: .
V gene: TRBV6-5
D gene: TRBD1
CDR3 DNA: TGTGCCAGCAGCTCCGACAGGGGGCATGGCTACACCTTC
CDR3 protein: CASSSDRGHGYTF

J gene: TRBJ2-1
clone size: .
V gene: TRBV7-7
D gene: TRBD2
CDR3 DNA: TGTGCCAGCAGCCTGGGACTAGCGGTAAACAATGAGCAGTTCTTC
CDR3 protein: CASSLGLAVNNEQFF

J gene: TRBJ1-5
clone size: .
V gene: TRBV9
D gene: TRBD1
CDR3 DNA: TGTGCCAGCAGCGTGGGGACAGGGGACAATCAGCCCCAGCATTTT
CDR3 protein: CASSVGTGDNQPQHF

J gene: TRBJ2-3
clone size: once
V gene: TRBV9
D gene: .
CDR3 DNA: TGTGCCAGCAGCAGGATAGGAATCGGCACAGATACGCAGTATTTT
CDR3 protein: CASSRIGIGTDTQYF

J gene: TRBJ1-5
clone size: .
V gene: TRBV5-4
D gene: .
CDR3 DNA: TGTGCCAGCAGCTTGGACAGGGAGGGGCCCCAGCATTTT
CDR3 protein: CASSLDREGPQHF

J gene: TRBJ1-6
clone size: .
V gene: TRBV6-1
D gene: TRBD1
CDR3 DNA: TGTGCCAGCATCGAGACAGGGGGAGCTAATTCACCCCTCCACTTT
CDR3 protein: CASIETGGANSPLHF

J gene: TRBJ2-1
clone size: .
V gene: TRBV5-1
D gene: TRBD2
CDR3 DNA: TGCGCCAGCAGACGGGAGGGGTACAATGAGCAGTTCTTC
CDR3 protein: CASRREGYNEQFF

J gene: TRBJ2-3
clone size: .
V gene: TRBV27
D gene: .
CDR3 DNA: TGTGCCAGCAGTCACCTTACCCTAGGGGGGTCCACAGATACGCAGTATTTT
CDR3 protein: CASSHLTLGGSTDTQYF

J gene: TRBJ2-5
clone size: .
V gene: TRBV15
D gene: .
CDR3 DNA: TGTGCCACCAGCAGAGATTTCGCCAGCGAAGAGACCCAGTACTTC
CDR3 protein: CATSRDFASEETQYF

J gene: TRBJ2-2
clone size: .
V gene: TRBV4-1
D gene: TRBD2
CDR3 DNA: TGCGCCAGCACAGCGGGAGGGTCGAGCACCGGGGAGCTGTTTTTT
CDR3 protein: CASTAGGSSTGELFF

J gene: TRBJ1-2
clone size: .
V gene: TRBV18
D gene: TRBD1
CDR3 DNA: TGTGCCAGCTCACTTCCGGGACAGATTAACTATGGCTACACCTTC
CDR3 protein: CASSLPGQINYGYTF

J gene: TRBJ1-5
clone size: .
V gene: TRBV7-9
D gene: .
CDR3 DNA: TGTGCCAGCAGCCCCGGGACTTCAGATCAGCCCCAGCATTTT
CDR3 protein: CASSPGTSDQPQHF

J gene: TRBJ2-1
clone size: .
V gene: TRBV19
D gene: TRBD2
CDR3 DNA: TGTGCCAGTAGGGTAGGGACTAAGGCCAATGAGCAGTTCTTC
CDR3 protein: CASRVGTKANEQFF

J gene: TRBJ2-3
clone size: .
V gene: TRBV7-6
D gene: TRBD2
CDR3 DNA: TGTGCCAGCAGCCGAAGCGGGAACACAGATACGCAGTATTTT
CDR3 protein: CASSRSGNTDTQYF

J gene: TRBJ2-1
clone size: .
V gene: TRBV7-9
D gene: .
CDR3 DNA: TGTGCCAGCAGCTTAGGTAGCGTCAATGAGCAGTTCTTC
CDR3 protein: CASSLGSVNEQFF

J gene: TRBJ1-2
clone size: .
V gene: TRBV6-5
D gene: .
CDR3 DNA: TGTGCCAGCAGTGTTACTGGGGCCGGCTATGGCTACACCTTC
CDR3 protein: CASSVTGAGYGYTF

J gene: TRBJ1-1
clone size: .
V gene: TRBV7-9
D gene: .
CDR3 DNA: TGTGCCAGCAGCTTCTCCGACGCGAACACTGAAGCTTTCTTT
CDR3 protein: CASSFSDANTEAFF

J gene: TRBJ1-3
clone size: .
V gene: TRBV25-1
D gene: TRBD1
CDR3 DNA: TGTGCCAGCAGTGGGACAGGGGTAGGAAACACCATATATTTT
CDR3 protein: CASSGTGVGNTIYF

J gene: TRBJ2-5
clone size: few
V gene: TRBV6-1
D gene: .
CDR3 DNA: TGTGCCAGCAGTGAGAGGCCGGACTTTGGGGAGACCCAGTACTTC
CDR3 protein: CASSERPDFGETQYF

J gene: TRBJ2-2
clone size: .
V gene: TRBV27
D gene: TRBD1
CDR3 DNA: TGTGCCAGCAGTTTCTTAGGACAGGGGGAAGTTGGCACCGGGGAGCTGTTTTTT
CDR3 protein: CASSFLGQGEVGTGELFF

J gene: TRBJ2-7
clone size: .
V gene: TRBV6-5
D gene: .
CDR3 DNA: TGTGCCAGCAGTTACGGACCGCCCCCCTACGAGCAGTACTTC
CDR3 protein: CASSYGPPPYEQYF

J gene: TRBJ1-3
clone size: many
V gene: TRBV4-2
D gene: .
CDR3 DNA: TGTGCCAGCAGCCAAGGTGAAGGTACTGGAAACACCATATATTTT
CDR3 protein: CASSQGEGTGNTIYF

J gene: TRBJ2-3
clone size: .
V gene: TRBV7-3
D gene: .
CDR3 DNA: TGTGCCAGCAGCTTAAGCGGAGGACACACAGATACGCAGTATTTT
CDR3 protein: CASSLSGGHTDTQYF

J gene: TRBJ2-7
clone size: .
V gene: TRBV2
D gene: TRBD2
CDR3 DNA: TGTGCCAGCAGTGAAGGACTAGCGGGGGCCTACGAGCAGTACTTC
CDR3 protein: CASSEGLAGAYEQYF

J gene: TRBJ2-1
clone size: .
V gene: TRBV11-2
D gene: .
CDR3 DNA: TGTGCCAGCAGCTTAGCCGGCGGATTGCAGTTCTTC
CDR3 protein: CASSLAGGLQFF

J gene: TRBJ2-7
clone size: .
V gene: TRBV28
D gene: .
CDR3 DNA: TGTGCCAGCAGTTTAGGGGTGGTCCTCTCCTACGAGCAGTACTTC
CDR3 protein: CASSLGVVLSYEQYF

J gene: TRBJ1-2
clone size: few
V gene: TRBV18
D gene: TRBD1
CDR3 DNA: TGTGCCAGCTCACCGGGACAGGGTGACGGCTACACCTTC
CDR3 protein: CASSPGQGDGYTF

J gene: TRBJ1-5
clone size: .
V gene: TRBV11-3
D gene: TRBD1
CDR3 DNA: TGTGCCAGCAGAGGGACAGTAAATCAGCCCCAGCATTTT
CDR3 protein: CASRGTVNQPQHF

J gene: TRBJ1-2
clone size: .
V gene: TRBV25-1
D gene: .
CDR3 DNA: TGTGCCAGCAGTTCCCCAAGGGAGAACTATGGCTACACCTTC
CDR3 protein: CASSSPRENYGYTF

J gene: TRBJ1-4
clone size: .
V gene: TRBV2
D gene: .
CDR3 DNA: TGTGCCAGCAGTGAAAGCGAATTCACCCACGAAAAACTGTTTTTT
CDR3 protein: CASSESEFTHEKLFF

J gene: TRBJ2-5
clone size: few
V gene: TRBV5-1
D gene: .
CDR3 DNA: TGCGCCAGCAGCTTGGTGGGGGAAGAGACCCAGTACTTC
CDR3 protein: CASSLVGEETQYF

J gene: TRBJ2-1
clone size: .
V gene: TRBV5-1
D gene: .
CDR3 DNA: TGCGCCAGCAGCTCCTCCGGGGGCTCCTACAATGAGCAGTTCTTC
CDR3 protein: CASSSSGGSYNEQFF

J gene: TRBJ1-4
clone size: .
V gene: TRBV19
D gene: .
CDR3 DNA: TGTGCCAGTAGTCCAGTCTCTCAGGAAAAACTGTTTTTT
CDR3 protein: CASSPVSQEKLFF

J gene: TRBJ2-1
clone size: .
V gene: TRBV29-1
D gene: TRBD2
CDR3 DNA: TGCAGCGTTGCAGGCCCCAACAGCGGGAAGGTCGGTGAGCAGTTCTTC
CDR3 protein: CSVAGPNSGKVGEQFF

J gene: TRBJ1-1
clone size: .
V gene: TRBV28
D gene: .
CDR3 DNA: TGTGCCAGCAGCGCCCCGCGGGGGCGCGGGTATGAAGCTTTCTTT
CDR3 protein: CASSAPRGRGYEAFF

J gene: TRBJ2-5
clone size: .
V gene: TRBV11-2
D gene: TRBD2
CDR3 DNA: TGTGCCAGCAGCTTAGAGTACGGGGGGGGGCAAGAGACCCAGTACTTC
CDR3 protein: CASSLEYGGGQETQYF